The sequence of this T cell receptor beta chain was determined in a study of T cell changes during pregnancy in multiple sclerosis. Looked up from germline, CDR1 is SGHNT and CDR2 is YYREEE (reference sequence). With 4 bases removed from V and 4 bases from J, the gap between germline ends came to 14 bases. This CDR3 region has 14 residues. Measured with immunoSEQ multiplex PCR; TCRdb has only the in-frame clones, and not every one. The table has 65,000 to 80,000 clones, 93% seen once. The sequence derives from a female donor with multiple sclerosis, enrolled in a pregnancy study. The specimen comprised peripheral blood, sampled in the second trimester of pregnancy. V usage is TRBV5-4 and J usage is TRBJ1-1; possibly TRBD1 for D (5 bases). CDR3 amino acids: CASSPTGGGTEAFF. CDR3 nucleotide sequence: TGTGCCAGCAGCCCAACCGGCGGGGGCACTGAAGCTTTCTTT.